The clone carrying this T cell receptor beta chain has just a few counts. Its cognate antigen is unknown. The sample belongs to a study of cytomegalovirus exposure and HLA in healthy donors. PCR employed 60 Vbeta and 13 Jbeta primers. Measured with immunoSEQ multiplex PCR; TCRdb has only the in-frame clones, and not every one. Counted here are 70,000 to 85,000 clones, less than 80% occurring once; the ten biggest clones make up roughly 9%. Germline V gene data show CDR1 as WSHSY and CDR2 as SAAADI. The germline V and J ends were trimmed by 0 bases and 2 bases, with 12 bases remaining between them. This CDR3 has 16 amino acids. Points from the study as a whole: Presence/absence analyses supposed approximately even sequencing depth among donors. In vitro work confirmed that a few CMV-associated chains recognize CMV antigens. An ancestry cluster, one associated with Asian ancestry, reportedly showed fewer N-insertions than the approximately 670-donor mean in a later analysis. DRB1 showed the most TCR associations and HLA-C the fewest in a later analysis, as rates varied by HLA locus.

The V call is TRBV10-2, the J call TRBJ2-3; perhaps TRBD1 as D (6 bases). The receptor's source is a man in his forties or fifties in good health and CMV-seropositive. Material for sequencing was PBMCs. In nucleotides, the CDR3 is TGCGCCAGCAGTGAGTCGGGACATTTGATCACAGATACGCAGTATTTT. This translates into CASSESGHLITDTQYF.